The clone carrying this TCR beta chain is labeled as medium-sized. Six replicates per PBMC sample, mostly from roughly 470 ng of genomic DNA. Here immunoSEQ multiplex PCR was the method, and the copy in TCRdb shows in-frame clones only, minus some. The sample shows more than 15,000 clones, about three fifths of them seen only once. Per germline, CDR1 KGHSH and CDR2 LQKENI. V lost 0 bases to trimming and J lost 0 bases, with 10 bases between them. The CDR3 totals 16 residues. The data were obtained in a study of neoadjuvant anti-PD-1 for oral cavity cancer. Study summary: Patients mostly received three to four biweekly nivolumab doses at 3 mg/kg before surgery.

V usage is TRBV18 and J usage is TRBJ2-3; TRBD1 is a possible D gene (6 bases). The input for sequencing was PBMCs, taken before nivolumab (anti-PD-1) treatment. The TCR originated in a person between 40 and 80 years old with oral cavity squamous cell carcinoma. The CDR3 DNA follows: TGTGCCAGCTCACCACCGGGACAAACCAGCACAGATACGCAGTATTTT. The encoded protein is CASSPPGQTSTDTQYF.